This T cell receptor (beta chain) was profiled in a study of long-term antiretroviral therapy in people with HIV. They ran version v3.0 of the immunoSEQ assay at survey level. Data came from immunoSEQ multiplex PCR; TCRdb stores just in-frame clones and leaves some out. Among tens of thousands of clones listed, about 90% were seen once. The CDR3 length is 12 residues. The V gene lost 4 bases and the J gene lost 0 bases, with 5 bases spanning the gap. The V gene's germline CDR1 is SGHNT and CDR2 YYREEE (reference sequence). The chain is built from TRBV5-4 and TRBJ2-7; D is unclear. This receptor was identified in a middle-aged man with HIV. The source material was unsorted PBMCs, sampled 2 years after starting antiretroviral therapy. The CDR3 bases are TGTGCCAGCAGCGAGACCTCCTACGAGCAGTACTTC. This sequence encodes CASSETSYEQYF. Together with reference TRBV5-4 and TRBJ2-7, the CDR3 gives the full variable domain: ETGVTQSPTHLIKTRGQQVTLRCSSQSGHNTVSWYQQALGQGPQFIFQYYREEENGRGNFPPRFSGLQFPNYSSELNVNALELDDSALYLCASSETSYEQYFGPGTRLTVT.